This T cell receptor beta chain was identified during a study of early T cells in non-severe SARS-CoV-2 infection. The CDR3 totals 16 residues. V dropped 0 bases and J dropped 0 bases, with 11 bases sitting between them. The germline CDR1 and CDR2 sequences are SGHDN and FVKESK. This clonotype appeared many times. From the 5' RACE reads, TCRdb called clonotypes with MiXCR, one entry per CDR3 protein. The sample carries 50,000 to 75,000 distinct CDR3 sequences, about 11% recorded once. The V and J genes are TRBV14 and TRBJ1-1; the D is unclear. The material sequenced was whole blood, taken at baseline. The receptor comes from an adult who was a healthcare worker with PCR-confirmed SARS-CoV-2 infection or an uninfected control (not recorded which). The donor label of this sample is uncertain. The CDR3 loop reads CASSQDLGVMNTEAFF. For the CDR3, the DNA is TGTGCCAGCAGCCAAGATCTTGGGGTCATGAACACTGAAGCTTTCTTT.